This TCR beta chain was identified in a study of CD8+ T cells in alopecia areata. In the case of this clone: Its specificity is unknown.

The treatment was: oral pan-JAK inhibitor, 5-10 mg twice daily. Alopecia areata patients provided lesional scalp punch biopsies and peripheral blood. Isolation of CD4+ and CD8+ T cells from PBMCs was achieved by sorting. In germline, CDR1 is SNHLY, CDR2 FYNNEI. The CDR3 contains 13 residues. Trimming took 2 bases from V and 7 from J, leaving 8 bases between them. Findings and caveats of the study: Within the top 100, expanded CD8+ clones significantly decreased with tofacitinib, as did scalp clonality. For lesional scalp, especially alopecia totalis/universalis, clonality was higher than in normal scalp.

cDNA prepared by RNA extraction and subsequent reverse transcription served as the template for sequencing. This table comes from immunoSEQ multiplex PCR, and its TCRdb copy is limited to in-frame clones, with some not included. The table records 150,000 to 200,000 clones, about 54% of them present only once. The source was CD4+ T cells sorted from blood, collected between weeks 55 and 65, from a patient treated with tofacitinib. The V call is TRBV2, the J call TRBJ1-4; D ambiguous. This receptor was taken from a human donor with alopecia areata. The CDR3 protein is CASSEFLGEKLFF. In nucleotides, the CDR3 is TGTGCCAGCAGTGAATTTTTGGGTGAAAAACTGTTTTTT.